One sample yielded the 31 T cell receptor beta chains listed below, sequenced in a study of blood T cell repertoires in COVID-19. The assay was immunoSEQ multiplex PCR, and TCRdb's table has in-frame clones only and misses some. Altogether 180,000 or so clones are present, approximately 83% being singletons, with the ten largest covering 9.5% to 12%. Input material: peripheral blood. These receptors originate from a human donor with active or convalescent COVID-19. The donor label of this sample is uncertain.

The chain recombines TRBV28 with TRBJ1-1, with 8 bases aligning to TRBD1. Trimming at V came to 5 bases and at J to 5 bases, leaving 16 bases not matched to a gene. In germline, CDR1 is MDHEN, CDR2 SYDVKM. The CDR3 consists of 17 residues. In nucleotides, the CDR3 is TGTGCCAGCAGTAAGAACAGGGGGACCCTATTTATGACTGAAGCTTTCTTT. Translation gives CASSKNRGTLFMTEAFF. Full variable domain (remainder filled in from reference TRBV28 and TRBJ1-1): DVKVTQSSRYLVKRTGEKVFLECVQDMDHENMFWYRQDPGLGLRLIYFSYDVKMKEKGDIPEGYSVSREKKERFSLILESASTNQTSMYLCASSKNRGTLFMTEAFFGQGTRLTVV.

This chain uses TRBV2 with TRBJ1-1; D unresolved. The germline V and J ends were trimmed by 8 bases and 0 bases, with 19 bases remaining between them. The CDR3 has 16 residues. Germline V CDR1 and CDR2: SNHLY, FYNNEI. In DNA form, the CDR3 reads TGTGCCAGCCTCATCCGGCGGAACTTGATGAACACTGAAGCTTTCTTT. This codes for CASLIRRNLMNTEAFF.

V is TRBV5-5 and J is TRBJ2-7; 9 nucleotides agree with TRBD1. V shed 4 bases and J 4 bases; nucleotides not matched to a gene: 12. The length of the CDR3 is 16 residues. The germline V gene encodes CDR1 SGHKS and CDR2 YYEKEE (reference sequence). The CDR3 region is CASSPRDRDTFYEQYF. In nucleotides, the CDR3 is TGTGCCAGCAGCCCCCGGGACAGGGATACCTTTTACGAGCAGTACTTC.

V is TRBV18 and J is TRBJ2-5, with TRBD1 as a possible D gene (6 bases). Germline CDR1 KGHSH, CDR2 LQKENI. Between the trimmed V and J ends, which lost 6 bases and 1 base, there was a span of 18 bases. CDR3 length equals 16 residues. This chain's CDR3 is CASSRIRQDRQETQYF. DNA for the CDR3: TGTGCCAGCTCCCGTATCCGACAGGACCGCCAAGAGACCCAGTACTTC.

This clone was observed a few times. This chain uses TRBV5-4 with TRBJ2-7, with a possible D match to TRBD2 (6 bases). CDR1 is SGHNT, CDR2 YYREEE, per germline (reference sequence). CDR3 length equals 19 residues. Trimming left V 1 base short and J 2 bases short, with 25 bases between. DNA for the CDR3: TGTGCCAGCAGCTTGCGATGGGTTACCGGGACTGAAGGGCCCTACGAGCAGTACTTC. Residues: CASSLRWVTGTEGPYEQYF. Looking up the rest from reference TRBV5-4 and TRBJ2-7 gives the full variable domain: ETGVTQSPTHLIKTRGQQVTLRCSSQSGHNTVSWYQQALGQGPQFIFQYYREEENGRGNFPPRFSGLQFPNYSSELNVNALELDDSALYLCASSLRWVTGTEGPYEQYFGPGTRLTVT.

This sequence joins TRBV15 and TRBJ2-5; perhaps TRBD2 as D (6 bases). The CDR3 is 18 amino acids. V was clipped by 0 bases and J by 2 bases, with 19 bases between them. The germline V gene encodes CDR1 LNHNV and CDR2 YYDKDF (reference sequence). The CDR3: CATSRDRGGRRGQETQYF. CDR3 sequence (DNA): TGTGCCACCAGCAGAGATCGGGGTGGCAGGAGGGGACAAGAGACCCAGTACTTC.

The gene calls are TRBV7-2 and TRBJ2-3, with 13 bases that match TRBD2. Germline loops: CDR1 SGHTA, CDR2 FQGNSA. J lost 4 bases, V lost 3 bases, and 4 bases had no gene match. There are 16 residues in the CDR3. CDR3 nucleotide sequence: TGTGCCAGCAGCTTGACTAGCGGGGGGCGCGCAGATACGCAGTATTTT. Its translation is CASSLTSGGRADTQYF. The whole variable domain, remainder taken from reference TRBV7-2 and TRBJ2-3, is GAGVSQSPSNKVTEKGKDVELRCDPISGHTALYWYRQSLGQGLEFLIYFQGNSAPDKSGLPSDRFSAERTGGSVSTLTIQRTQQEDSAVYLCASSLTSGGRADTQYFGPGTRLTVL.

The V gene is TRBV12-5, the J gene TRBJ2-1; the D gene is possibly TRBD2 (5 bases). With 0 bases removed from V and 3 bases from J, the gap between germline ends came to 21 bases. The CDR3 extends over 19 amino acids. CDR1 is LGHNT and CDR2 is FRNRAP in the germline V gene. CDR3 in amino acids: CASGLVTEAGRANYNEQFF. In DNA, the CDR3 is TGTGCTAGTGGTTTGGTCACTGAGGCTGGGCGGGCCAACTACAATGAGCAGTTCTTC.

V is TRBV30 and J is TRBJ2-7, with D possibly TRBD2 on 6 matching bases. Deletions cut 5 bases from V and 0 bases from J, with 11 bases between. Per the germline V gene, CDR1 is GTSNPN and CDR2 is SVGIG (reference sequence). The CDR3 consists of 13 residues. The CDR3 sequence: CAWGGGSSYEQYF. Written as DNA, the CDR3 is TGTGCCTGGGGGGGAGGTAGCTCCTACGAGCAGTACTTC.

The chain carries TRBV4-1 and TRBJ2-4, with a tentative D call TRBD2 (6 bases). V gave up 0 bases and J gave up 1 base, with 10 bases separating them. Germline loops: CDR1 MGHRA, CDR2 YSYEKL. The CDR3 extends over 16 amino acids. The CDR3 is CASSQDGGLAKNIQYF. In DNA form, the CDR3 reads TGCGCCAGCAGCCAAGACGGGGGATTGGCCAAAAACATTCAGTACTTC.

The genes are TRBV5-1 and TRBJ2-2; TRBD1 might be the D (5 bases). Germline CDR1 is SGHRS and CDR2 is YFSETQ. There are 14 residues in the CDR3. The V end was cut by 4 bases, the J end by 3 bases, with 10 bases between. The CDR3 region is CASSQRGDTGELFF. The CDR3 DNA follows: TGCGCCAGCAGCCAAAGGGGTGACACCGGGGAGCTGTTTTTT.

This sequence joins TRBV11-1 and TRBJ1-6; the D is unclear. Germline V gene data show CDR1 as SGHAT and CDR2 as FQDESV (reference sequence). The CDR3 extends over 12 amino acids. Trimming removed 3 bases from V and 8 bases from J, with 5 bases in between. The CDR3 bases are TGTGCCAGCAGCTTGGAGGATTCACCCCTCCACTTT. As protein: CASSLEDSPLHF.

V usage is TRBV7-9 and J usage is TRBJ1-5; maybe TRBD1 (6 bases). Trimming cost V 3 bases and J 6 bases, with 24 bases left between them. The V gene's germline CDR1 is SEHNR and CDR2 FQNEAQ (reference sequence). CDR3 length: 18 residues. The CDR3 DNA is TGTGCCAGCAGCTTCGGTAAAGGGATCACAGGGCAGGGTCAGCCCCAGCATTTT. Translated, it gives CASSFGKGITGQGQPQHF.

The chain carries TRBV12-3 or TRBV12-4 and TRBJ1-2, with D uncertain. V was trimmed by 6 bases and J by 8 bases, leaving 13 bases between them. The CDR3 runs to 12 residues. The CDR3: CASSPFLLGYTF. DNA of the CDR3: TGTGCCAGCAGCCCCTTTCTACTCGGCTACACCTTC.

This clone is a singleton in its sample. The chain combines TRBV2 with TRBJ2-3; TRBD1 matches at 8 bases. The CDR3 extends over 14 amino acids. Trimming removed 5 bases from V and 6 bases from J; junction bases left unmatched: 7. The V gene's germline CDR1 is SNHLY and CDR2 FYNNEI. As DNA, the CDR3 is TGTGCCAGCAGTTGGGGCAGGGGGCCCGATACGCAGTATTTT. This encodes CASSWGRGPDTQYF.

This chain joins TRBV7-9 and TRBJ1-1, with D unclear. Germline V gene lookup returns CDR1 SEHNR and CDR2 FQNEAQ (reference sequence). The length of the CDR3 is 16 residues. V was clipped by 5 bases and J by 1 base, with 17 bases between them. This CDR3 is CASSPRRAVWNTEAFF. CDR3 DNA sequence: TGTGCCAGCAGCCCCCGGAGGGCAGTTTGGAACACTGAAGCTTTCTTT.

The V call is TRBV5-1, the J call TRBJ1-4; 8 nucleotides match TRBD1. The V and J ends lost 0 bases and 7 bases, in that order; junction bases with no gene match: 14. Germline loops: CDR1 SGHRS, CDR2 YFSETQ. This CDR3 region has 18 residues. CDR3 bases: TGCGCCAGCAGCTTGGAACCAGGGGGCGATTTCGGAGGTGAAAAACTGTTTTTT. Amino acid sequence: CASSLEPGGDFGGEKLFF.

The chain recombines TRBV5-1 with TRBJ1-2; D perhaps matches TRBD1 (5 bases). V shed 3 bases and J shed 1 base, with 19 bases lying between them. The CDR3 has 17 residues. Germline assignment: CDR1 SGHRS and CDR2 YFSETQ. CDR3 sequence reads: CASSWLGDRQFNYGYTF. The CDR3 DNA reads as TGCGCCAGCAGCTGGCTAGGTGACAGACAATTTAACTATGGCTACACCTTC.

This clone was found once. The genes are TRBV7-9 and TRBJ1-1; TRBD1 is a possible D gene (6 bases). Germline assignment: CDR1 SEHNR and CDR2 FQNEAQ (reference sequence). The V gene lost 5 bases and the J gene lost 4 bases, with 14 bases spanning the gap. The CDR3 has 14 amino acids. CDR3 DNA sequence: TGTGCCAGCAGCCCTAAAGGGGGGGGCACTGAAGCTTTCTTT. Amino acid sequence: CASSPKGGGTEAFF.

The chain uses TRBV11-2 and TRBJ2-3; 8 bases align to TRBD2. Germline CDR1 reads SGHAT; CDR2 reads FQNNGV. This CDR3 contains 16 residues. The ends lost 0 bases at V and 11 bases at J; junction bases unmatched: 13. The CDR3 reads CASSLDGTGGRGGQYF. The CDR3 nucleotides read TGTGCCAGCAGCTTAGATGGGACGGGGGGGCGAGGAGGGCAGTATTTT. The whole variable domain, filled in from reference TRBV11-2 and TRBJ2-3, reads EAGVAQSPRYKIIEKRQSVAFWCNPISGHATLYWYQQILGQGPKLLIQFQNNGVVDDSQLPKDRFSAERLKGVDSTLKIQPAKLEDSAVYLCASSLDGTGGRGGQYFGPGTRLTVL.

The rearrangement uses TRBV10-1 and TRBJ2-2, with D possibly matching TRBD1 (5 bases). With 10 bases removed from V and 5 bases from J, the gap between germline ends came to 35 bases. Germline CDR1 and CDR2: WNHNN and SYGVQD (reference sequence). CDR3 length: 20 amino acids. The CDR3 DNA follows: TGCGCCACCTGGAAGGGGTATGGACACGACTTCCCCTCGAGAACCGGGGAGCTGTTTTTT. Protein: CATWKGYGHDFPSRTGELFF.

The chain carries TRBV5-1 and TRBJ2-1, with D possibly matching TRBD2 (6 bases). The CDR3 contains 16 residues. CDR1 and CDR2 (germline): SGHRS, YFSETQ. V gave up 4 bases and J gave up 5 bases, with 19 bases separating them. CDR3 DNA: TGCGCCAGCAGCCTGTGGGGGGTTAAGGGCAACAATGAGCAGTTCTTC. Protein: CASSLWGVKGNNEQFF.

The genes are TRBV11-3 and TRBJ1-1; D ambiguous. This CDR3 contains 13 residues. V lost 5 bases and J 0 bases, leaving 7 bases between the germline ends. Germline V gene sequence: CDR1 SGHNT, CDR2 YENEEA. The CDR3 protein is CASSTKMNTEAFF. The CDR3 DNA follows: TGTGCCAGCAGCACAAAGATGAACACTGAAGCTTTCTTT.

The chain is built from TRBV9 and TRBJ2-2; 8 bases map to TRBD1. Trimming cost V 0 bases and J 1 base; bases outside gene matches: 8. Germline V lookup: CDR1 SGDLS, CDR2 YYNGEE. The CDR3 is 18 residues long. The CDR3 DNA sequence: TGTGCCAGCAGCGTAGCCCCTTTTGGGACAGGGAACACCGGGGAGCTGTTTTTT. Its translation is CASSVAPFGTGNTGELFF.

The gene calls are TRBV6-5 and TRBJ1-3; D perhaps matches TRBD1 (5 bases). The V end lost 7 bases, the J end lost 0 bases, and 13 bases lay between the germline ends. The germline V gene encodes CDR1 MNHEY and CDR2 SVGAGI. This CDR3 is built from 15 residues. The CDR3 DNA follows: TGTGCCAGCACCTTCACAGGCACCTCTGGAAACACCATATATTTT. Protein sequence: CASTFTGTSGNTIYF.

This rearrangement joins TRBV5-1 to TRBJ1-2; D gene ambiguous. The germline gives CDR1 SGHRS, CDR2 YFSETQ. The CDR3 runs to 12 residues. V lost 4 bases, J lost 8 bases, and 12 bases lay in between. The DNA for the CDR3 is TGCGCCAGCAGCATCGACTTCAAGGGCTACACCTTC. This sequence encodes CASSIDFKGYTF. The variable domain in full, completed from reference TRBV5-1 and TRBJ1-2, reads KAGVTQTPRYLIKTRGQQVTLSCSPISGHRSVSWYQQTPGQGLQFLFEYFSETQRNKGNFPGRFSGRQFSNSRSEMNVSTLELGDSALYLCASSIDFKGYTFGSGTRLTVV.

This chain's CDR3 is CASSPTGGFSSYNEQFF. DNA of the CDR3: TGTGCCAGCAGCCCGACTGGCGGGTTCAGCTCCTACAATGAGCAGTTCTTC. The J gene is TRBJ2-1, the V gene TRBV9; possible D gene TRBD2, 5 bases. Germline V lookup: CDR1 SGDLS, CDR2 YYNGEE. With 4 bases removed from V and 0 bases from J, the gap between germline ends came to 17 bases. The CDR3 runs to 17 residues.

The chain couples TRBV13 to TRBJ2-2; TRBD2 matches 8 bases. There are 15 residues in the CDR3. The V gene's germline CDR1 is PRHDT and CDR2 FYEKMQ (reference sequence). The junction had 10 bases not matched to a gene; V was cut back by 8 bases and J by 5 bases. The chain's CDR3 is CASASGPLWTGELFF. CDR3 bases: TGTGCCAGCGCTAGCGGGCCACTATGGACCGGGGAGCTGTTTTTT.

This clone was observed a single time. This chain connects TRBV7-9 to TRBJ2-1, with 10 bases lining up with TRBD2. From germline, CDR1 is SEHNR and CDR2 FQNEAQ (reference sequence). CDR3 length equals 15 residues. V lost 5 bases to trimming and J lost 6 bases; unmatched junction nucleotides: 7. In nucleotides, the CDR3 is TGTGCCAGCAGCCCACTAGCGGGAAGGTTCAATGAGCAGTTCTTC. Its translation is CASSPLAGRFNEQFF.

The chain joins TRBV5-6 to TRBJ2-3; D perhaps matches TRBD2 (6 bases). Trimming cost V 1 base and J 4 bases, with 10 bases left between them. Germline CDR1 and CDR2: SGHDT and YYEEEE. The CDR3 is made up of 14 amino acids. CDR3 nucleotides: TGTGCCAGCAGCTTGATCGGGAGACCAGATACGCAGTATTTT. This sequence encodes CASSLIGRPDTQYF.

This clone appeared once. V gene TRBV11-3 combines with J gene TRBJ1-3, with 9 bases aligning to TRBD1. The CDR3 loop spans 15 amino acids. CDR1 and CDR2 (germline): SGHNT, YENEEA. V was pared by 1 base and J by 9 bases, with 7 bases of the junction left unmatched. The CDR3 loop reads CASSLGTGGVGTIYF. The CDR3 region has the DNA TGTGCCAGCAGCTTAGGTACAGGGGGCGTCGGCACCATATATTTT. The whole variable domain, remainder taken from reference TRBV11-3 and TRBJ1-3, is EAGVVQSPRYKIIEKKQPVAFWCNPISGHNTLYWYLQNLGQGPELLIRYENEEAVDDSQLPKDRFSAERLKGVDSTLKIQPAELGDSAVYLCASSLGTGGVGTIYFGEGSWLTVV.